This T cell receptor (beta chain) was captured in a study of T-cell memory formation after mild COVID-19. Study results and limitations: Clones that contracted clustered mainly in CM and EM if CD4+ and in EMRA if CD8+. Among clones peaking at day 37 in the second wave, SARS-CoV-2 specificity remained unconfirmed. While clones contracting from day 15 to 85 were balanced between CD4 and CD8, later expanders leaned CD4+.

With constant-segment primers, 5'RACE yielded cDNA libraries of TCR alpha and TCR beta that carried sample barcodes and UMIs. TCRdb called the 5' RACE reads again in MiXCR, with one record for every CDR3 protein. Of some 210,000 distinct CDR3 sequences in the sample, around 16% are singletons; the top ten hold roughly 2.6%. Germline loops: CDR1 SGHRS, CDR2 YFSETQ. Trimming took off 7 bases at V and 1 base at J, with 17 bases between the two ends. This CDR3 region has 15 residues. This clonotype was seen a handful of times. Its antigen is undetermined. The chain employs TRBV5-1 and TRBJ2-5, with D unresolved. Sequencing input: PBMCs or a T cell subset sorted from them (not recorded which). This sequence was found in an adult woman who had mild COVID-19 (a few samples of this study predate the infection). Cell type and time point are not known. DNA for the CDR3: TGCGCCAGCTGGGAACAGCCGAGCCTCCAAGAGACCCAGTACTTC. Its protein is CASWEQPSLQETQYF.